A single sample gave rise to the 27 T cell receptor beta chains below, sequenced in a study of cytomegalovirus exposure and HLA in healthy donors. Amplification used 60 Vbeta primers and 13 Jbeta primers. Generated by immunoSEQ multiplex PCR, the TCRdb table keeps only in-frame clones and is missing some. Altogether about 210,000 clones are present, 81% being singletons, with the ten largest covering roughly 3.1%. Source material: PBMCs. These receptors all come from a man between 35 and 55 years old in good health and CMV-seropositive.

The gene calls are TRBV15 and TRBJ2-5; D possibly corresponds to TRBD1 (5 bases). The V gene's germline CDR1 is LNHNV and CDR2 YYDKDF (reference sequence). V lost 2 bases to trimming and J lost 5 bases, with 12 bases between them. The CDR3 totals 14 residues. As DNA, the CDR3 is TGTGCCACCAGCAGACAGGGCATCGGCGAGACCCAGTACTTC. Translating it yields CATSRQGIGETQYF.

The V call is TRBV18, the J call TRBJ2-6; D unclear. V shed 8 bases and J shed 0 bases, with 11 bases lying between them. Germline assignment: CDR1 KGHSH and CDR2 LQKENI. This CDR3 has 15 amino acids. Here the CDR3 DNA reads TGTGCCAGCGGAGACGGCAGCTCTGGGGCCAACGTCCTGACTTTC. It yields the protein CASGDGSSGANVLTF.

This rearrangement joins TRBV5-4 to TRBJ2-2, with 7 bases matching TRBD2. Trimming removed 4 bases from V and 5 bases from J; junction bases left unmatched: 5. Germline CDR1 reads SGHNT; CDR2 reads YYREEE (reference sequence). The length of the CDR3 is 14 residues. CDR3 bases: TGTGCCAGCAGCGAGGCTAGCGGTACCGGGGAGCTGTTTTTT. The encoded protein is CASSEASGTGELFF.

The V and J genes are TRBV4-1 and TRBJ2-5; 12 nucleotides agree with TRBD2. The CDR3 spans 18 residues. Unmatched junction bases numbered 10, after V lost 0 bases and J lost 5 bases. Germline V lookup: CDR1 MGHRA, CDR2 YSYEKL. The CDR3: CASSQERSSGGVEETQYF. The CDR3 region has the DNA TGCGCCAGCAGCCAAGAGCGATCTAGCGGGGGGGTTGAGGAGACCCAGTACTTC.

This clone was found a few times. The chain employs TRBV7-2 and TRBJ1-5; no clear D gene. CDR3 length: 13 residues. Trimming stripped 1 base from V and 7 bases from J, with 8 bases between. The germline V gene encodes CDR1 SGHTA and CDR2 FQGNSA. As DNA, the CDR3 is TGTGCCAGCAGCTTAGAGGGAGGGCAGCCCCAGCATTTT. This translates into CASSLEGGQPQHF.

This clone has a handful of counts. This chain connects TRBV21-1 to TRBJ1-2; the tabulated D call, TRBD1, remains unverified against the DNA. TRBV21-1 is classified as a pseudogene. The CDR3 runs to 14 residues. This CDR3 is CASNVRDRGYGYTF. CDR3 DNA sequence: TGTGCCAGCAACGTTAGGGACAGGGGGTATGGCTACACCTTC.

This sequence joins TRBV5-1 and TRBJ2-5; 9 bases align to TRBD1. The CDR3 runs 15 residues. The junction had 4 bases not matched to a gene; V was cut back by 2 bases and J by 2 bases. Looked up from germline, CDR1 is SGHRS and CDR2 is YFSETQ. The CDR3 reads CASSFSGQGQETQYF. As DNA, the CDR3 is TGCGCCAGCAGCTTTTCGGGACAGGGTCAAGAGACCCAGTACTTC.

V and J are TRBV7-9 and TRBJ2-3; D may be TRBD1 (6 bases). Deletions cut 1 base from V and 6 bases from J, with 14 bases between. Per the germline V gene, CDR1 is SEHNR and CDR2 is FQNEAQ (reference sequence). The CDR3 sequence is 15 residues long. CDR3 sequence reads: CASSLVTGRRDTQYF. CDR3 in DNA: TGTGCCAGCAGCTTAGTTACAGGGCGTAGGGATACGCAGTATTTT.

The DNA of the CDR3 is TGCGCCAGCAGCTCGGGACTAGCGGAGAGGGAGACCCAGTACTTC. This encodes CASSSGLAERETQYF. The chain recombines TRBV4-3 with TRBJ2-5; 11 bases map to TRBD2. This CDR3 spans 15 amino acids. V lost 5 bases and J lost 5; bases outside the gene matches: 7. Germline V lookup: CDR1 LGHNA, CDR2 YSLEER.

V is TRBV4-2 and J is TRBJ2-7; 7 bases map to TRBD1. With V trimmed by 0 bases and J by 0 bases, 5 bases remained unmatched. The CDR3 has 16 residues. In germline, CDR1 is LGHNA, CDR2 YNFKEQ. In DNA form, the CDR3 reads TGTGCCAGCAGCCAAGATCTAGGGACAGACTCCTACGAGCAGTACTTC. Translating gives CASSQDLGTDSYEQYF.

This clone turned up a few times. The gene calls are TRBV5-1 and TRBJ2-7; weak D call: TRBD2 (6 bases). The V gene's germline CDR1 is SGHRS and CDR2 YFSETQ. Trimming removed 5 bases from V and 0 bases from J, with 12 bases in between. The CDR3 consists of 14 residues. This CDR3 is CASSPRRDSYEQYF. Here the CDR3 DNA reads TGCGCCAGCAGTCCCAGGCGGGACTCCTACGAGCAGTACTTC.

The V gene is TRBV5-4, the J gene TRBJ2-3; weak D call: TRBD2 (5 bases). Trimming left V 5 bases short and J 1 base short, with 11 bases between. CDR3 length: 14 amino acids. Germline V gene lookup returns CDR1 SGHNT and CDR2 YYREEE (reference sequence). CDR3 protein: CASRPGGRTDTQYF. CDR3 in DNA: TGTGCCAGCAGACCCGGCGGGCGCACAGATACGCAGTATTTT.

The chain recombines TRBV4-1 with TRBJ1-4; D perhaps matches TRBD1 (5 bases). Germline values: CDR1 MGHRA, CDR2 YSYEKL. The CDR3 spans 15 residues. V was trimmed by 0 bases and J by 4 bases, leaving 9 bases between them. The CDR3 DNA follows: TGCGCCAGCAGCCAAGAGGTGACAGTTAATGAAAAACTGTTTTTT. Translated, it gives CASSQEVTVNEKLFF.

The chain is built from TRBV28 and TRBJ1-5, with 7 nucleotides matching TRBD1. V was pared by 10 bases and J by 7 bases, with 7 bases of the junction left unmatched. Germline V gene data show CDR1 as MDHEN and CDR2 as SYDVKM. There are 12 residues in the CDR3. The CDR3 here is CAIKGARQPQHF. CDR3 nucleotide sequence: TGTGCCATAAAGGGGGCGAGACAGCCCCAGCATTTT.

The rearrangement uses TRBV5-1 and TRBJ2-7; 10 nucleotides match TRBD2. V lost 4 bases to trimming and J lost 6 bases; unmatched junction nucleotides: 10. CDR1 SGHRS and CDR2 YFSETQ come from the germline V gene. This CDR3 has 15 amino acids. For the CDR3, the DNA is TGCGCCAGCAGCATCTTATCTAGCGGGAGTTCCGAGCAGTACTTC. Amino acid sequence: CASSILSSGSSEQYF.

This chain uses TRBV7-2 with TRBJ2-7, with a weak D call TRBD2 (5 bases). This CDR3 has 13 residues. From germline, CDR1 is SGHTA and CDR2 FQGNSA. V shed 5 bases and J shed 3 bases, with 11 bases lying between them. The chain's CDR3 is CASSPTTSYEQYF. In nucleotides, the CDR3 is TGTGCCAGCAGCCCCACTACTAGCTACGAGCAGTACTTC. The whole variable domain, remainder taken from reference TRBV7-2 and TRBJ2-7, is GAGVSQSPSNKVTEKGKDVELRCDPISGHTALYWYRQSLGQGLEFLIYFQGNSAPDKSGLPSDRFSAERTGGSVSTLTIQRTQQEDSAVYLCASSPTTSYEQYFGPGTRLTVT.

The J gene is TRBJ2-1, the V gene TRBV20-1, with D possibly being TRBD2 (5 bases). The CDR3 totals 11 residues. Germline assignment: CDR1 DFQATT and CDR2 SNEGSKA (reference sequence). V lost 0 bases and J 10 bases, leaving 7 bases between the germline ends. The CDR3 DNA is TGCAGTGCTAGAGATCGGGGAGAGCAGTTCTTC. Translation: CSARDRGEQFF.

The chain couples TRBV11-2 to TRBJ2-5, with D perhaps matching TRBD2 (6 bases). The CDR3 covers 16 residues. Per the germline V gene, CDR1 is SGHAT and CDR2 is FQNNGV. Trimming took 4 bases from V and 5 from J, leaving 20 bases between them. In DNA, the CDR3 is TGTGCCAGCAGCTGGGCTTTGGCGGGGTCGGGGGAGACCCAGTACTTC. Translating it yields CASSWALAGSGETQYF.

This clone occurred once. Written as DNA, the CDR3 is TGTGCCAGCAGCTCGGGAGAGCCCGGGAAAATGGGCTCCTATAATTCACCCCTCCACTTT. Its translation is CASSSGEPGKMGSYNSPLHF. This rearrangement joins TRBV5-5 to TRBJ1-6; D remains unclear. The CDR3 runs to 20 residues. V lost 3 bases, J lost 0 bases, and 22 bases lay in between. The germline gives CDR1 SGHKS, CDR2 YYEKEE (reference sequence).

This chain connects TRBV7-2 to TRBJ2-5; 7 bases match TRBD1. The trim removed 2 bases at V and 11 bases at J, leaving 14 bases unmatched. Germline V CDR1 and CDR2: SGHTA, FQGNSA. The CDR3 has 15 residues. The CDR3 sequence: CASSLLQGTFGEQYF. The DNA for the CDR3 is TGTGCCAGCAGCTTACTACAGGGGACCTTCGGGGAGCAGTACTTC.

This clone appeared a few times. The chain couples TRBV5-4 to TRBJ2-6; TRBD2 might be the D (6 bases). Trimming shortened V by 0 bases and J by 3 bases, and 10 bases separated the two germline ends. The CDR3 is made up of 16 amino acids. Germline values: CDR1 SGHNT, CDR2 YYREEE (reference sequence). The CDR3 here is CASSLAGGGGANVLTF. The CDR3, as DNA: TGTGCCAGCAGCTTGGCTGGGGGAGGTGGGGCCAACGTCCTGACTTTC.

With regard to this clone: Other DNA sequences from this sample encode an identical CDR3 as well. V is TRBV5-1 and J is TRBJ2-1; D is unclear. Germline CDR1 reads SGHRS; CDR2 reads YFSETQ. V lost 1 base and J 0 bases, leaving 5 bases between the germline ends. The length of the CDR3 is 14 residues. This CDR3 reads CASSLRGSYNEQFF. CDR3 DNA sequence: TGCGCCAGCAGCTTGCGAGGCTCCTACAATGAGCAGTTCTTC.

The J gene is TRBJ1-6, the V gene TRBV18; 8 bases line up with TRBD1. This CDR3 has 15 residues. The germline CDR1 and CDR2 sequences are KGHSH and LQKENI. V shed 3 bases, J shed 7 bases, and the junction held 5 bases outside the gene matches. The CDR3: CASSPGTGLNSPLHF. CDR3 DNA sequence: TGTGCCAGCTCACCTGGGACAGGACTAAATTCACCCCTCCACTTT.

The V gene is TRBV7-8, the J gene TRBJ2-5; perhaps TRBD1 as D (5 bases). The CDR3 contains 14 residues. V dropped 1 base and J dropped 5 bases, with 11 bases sitting between them. From germline, CDR1 is SGHVS and CDR2 FQNEAQ. CDR3 sequence reads: CASSLVVRVETQYF. The CDR3 region has the DNA TGTGCCAGCAGCTTAGTTGTCAGGGTTGAGACCCAGTACTTC.

V gene TRBV5-5 combines with J gene TRBJ2-7; D is perhaps TRBD1 (5 bases). The CDR3 length is 14 residues. V was clipped by 1 base and J by 2 bases, with 10 bases between them. Germline assignment: CDR1 SGHKS and CDR2 YYEKEE (reference sequence). This chain's CDR3 is CASSLKGPTYEQYF. CDR3 sequence (DNA): TGTGCCAGCAGCTTGAAGGGGCCTACCTACGAGCAGTACTTC.

The chain couples TRBV28 to TRBJ2-1, with 10 bases identical to TRBD2. With V trimmed by 7 bases and J by 9 bases, 15 bases remained unmatched. The germline gives CDR1 MDHEN, CDR2 SYDVKM. The CDR3 runs to 16 residues. The CDR3: CASIGLAGERGGEQFF. CDR3 nucleotide sequence: TGTGCCAGCATAGGGCTAGCGGGAGAACGGGGTGGTGAGCAGTTCTTC. The entire variable domain, with the rest obtained from reference TRBV28 and TRBJ2-1, is as follows: DVKVTQSSRYLVKRTGEKVFLECVQDMDHENMFWYRQDPGLGLRLIYFSYDVKMKEKGDIPEGYSVSREKKERFSLILESASTNQTSMYLCASIGLAGERGGEQFFGPGTRLTVL.

The J gene is TRBJ1-2, the V gene TRBV7-3; 8 bases are a match to TRBD1. This CDR3 spans 12 amino acids. Germline V gives CDR1 SGHTA, CDR2 FQGTGA. V shed 5 bases and J 10 bases; nucleotides not matched to a gene: 6. CDR3 DNA sequence: TGTGCCAGCAGCCCCCAGGGGGCGGCCTACACCTTC. It yields the protein CASSPQGAAYTF.